A single sample gave rise to the 29 T cell receptor beta chains below, sequenced in a study of molecular identifiers for immune sequencing clone quantification. TCRdb analysed the PCR reads with MiXCR anew, one entry per CDR3 protein. The sample includes some 88,000 distinct CDR3 sequences, roughly a fifth of them seen just once. Sequenced material: naive CD8+ T cells from blood, with Jurkat cell RNA spiked in. Documented subset: FACS-sorted CD8+CD4-CCR7+CD45RA+ naive T cells. These receptor sequences come from a human donor in good health. Some libraries in this study had Jurkat cell RNA spiked in.

This clonotype was observed many times. This chain's CDR3 is CASSQEFITGELFF. In nucleotides, the CDR3 is TGCGCCAGCAGCCAAGAGTTTATCACCGGGGAGCTGTTTTTT. The J gene is TRBJ2-2, the V gene TRBV4-1; D not resolved. Trimming took off 0 bases at V and 4 bases at J, with 6 bases between the two ends. Germline V gene data show CDR1 as MGHRA and CDR2 as YSYEKL. The CDR3 extends over 14 amino acids.

This clonotype was found many times. The V gene is TRBV19, the J gene TRBJ1-1; possibly TRBD1 for D (6 bases). Germline assignment: CDR1 LNHDA and CDR2 SQIVND (reference sequence). The CDR3 totals 13 residues. Trimming shortened V by 10 bases and J by 5 bases, and 17 bases separated the two germline ends. The CDR3: CATTWGGSTEAFF. The CDR3 region has the DNA TGTGCCACTACTTGGGGGGGCTCTACTGAAGCTTTCTTT.

With regard to this clonotype: Relative to the germline gene, one junction end is altered; a read error may explain this. The chain combines TRBV5-3 with TRBJ2-7; D might be TRBD2 (5 bases). TRBV5-3 is treated as an ORF (open reading frame) with a function not yet certain. The CDR3 totals 14 residues. CDR3 region: CASSFAGSSYGQYF. CDR3 in DNA: TGTGCCAGCAGCTTCGCGGGCTCCTCCTACGGGCAGTACTTC.

This chain joins TRBV25-1 and TRBJ1-1, with TRBD1 as a possible D gene (5 bases). With 1 base removed from V and 4 bases from J, the gap between germline ends came to 13 bases. This CDR3 spans 15 amino acids. CDR1 is MGHDK, CDR2 SYGVNS, per germline. The CDR3 spells CASSEFGGSGTEAFF. The CDR3 DNA reads TGTGCCAGCAGTGAATTCGGGGGGTCGGGCACTGAAGCTTTCTTT.

This clonotype was picked up many times. The chain employs TRBV13 and TRBJ2-5; a possible D gene is TRBD2 (5 bases). Germline assignment: CDR1 PRHDT and CDR2 FYEKMQ (reference sequence). Trimming took off 1 base at V and 1 base at J, with 7 bases between the two ends. The CDR3 loop spans 14 amino acids. CDR3 nucleotides: TGTGCCAGCAGCTTAGCGGGGTCCCAAGAGACCCAGTACTTC. Translating gives CASSLAGSQETQYF.

This clonotype was observed once. This clone may be a read error of a much larger clone one base away. The V call is TRBV3-1, the J call TRBJ1-6, with D possibly matching TRBD1 (5 bases). The V and J ends lost 4 bases and 8 bases respectively, with 18 bases between them. Germline CDR1 and CDR2: LGHDT and YNNKEL (reference sequence). The CDR3 runs to 16 residues. CDR3 DNA sequence: TGTGCCAGCAGCCTCGCGACAGCGACGTGGGATTCACCCCTCCACTTT. It translates to CASSLATATWDSPLHF.

This clonotype has at least ten counts. The genes are TRBV20-1 and TRBJ2-1; D ambiguous. There are 15 residues in the CDR3. CDR1 is DFQATT, CDR2 SNEGSKA, per germline (reference sequence). The V end lost 4 bases, the J end lost 7 bases, and 20 bases lay between the germline ends. CDR3 DNA sequence: TGCAGTGCTAATTGGCACTCCTTGAGAGGAAATGAGCAGTTCTTC. Protein sequence: CSANWHSLRGNEQFF.

This clonotype was observed at least ten times. V is TRBV9 and J is TRBJ2-3; 9 bases are shared with TRBD2. Germline CDR1 reads SGDLS; CDR2 reads YYNGEE. The CDR3 runs 16 residues. The ends lost 0 bases at V and 4 bases at J; junction bases unmatched: 6. The CDR3 DNA follows: TGTGCCAGCAGCGTAGCTGGCGGGAGGGCCGCAGATACGCAGTATTTT. Translating gives CASSVAGGRAADTQYF.

This clonotype appeared many times. The gene calls are TRBV5-1 and TRBJ2-3, with D possibly being TRBD2 (5 bases). The germline V gene encodes CDR1 SGHRS and CDR2 YFSETQ. Trimming stripped 8 bases from V and 4 bases from J, with 23 bases between. The CDR3 has 16 residues. CDR3 in amino acids: CASLLPPRTPPDTQYF. CDR3 nucleotide sequence: TGCGCCAGTCTACTACCCCCCCGGACTCCGCCAGATACGCAGTATTTT.

This clonotype was recorded a few times. The rearrangement joins TRBV29-1 to TRBJ2-7; D ambiguous. Trimming took off 0 bases at V and 5 bases at J, with 17 bases between the two ends. This CDR3 is built from 15 residues. Per germline, CDR1 SQVTM and CDR2 ANQGSEA. CDR3 sequence: CSVEDRIGVVNEQYF. DNA for the CDR3: TGCAGCGTTGAAGATCGCATTGGGGTGGTCAACGAGCAGTACTTC.

This clonotype was seen at least ten times. The chain is built from TRBV19 and TRBJ2-4; 7 positions agree with TRBD1. The CDR3 runs 18 residues. The trim removed 9 bases at V and 0 bases at J, leaving 17 bases unmatched. CDR1 is LNHDA and CDR2 is SQIVND in the germline V gene (reference sequence). The CDR3: CARTTGTDEVLAKNIQYF. The CDR3 nucleotides are TGTGCCAGAACTACCGGGACAGATGAAGTCCTAGCCAAAAACATTCAGTACTTC.

This chain joins TRBV27 and TRBJ2-7, with D perhaps matching TRBD1 (6 bases). This CDR3 is 13 amino acids long. The germline gives CDR1 MNHEY, CDR2 SMNVEV (reference sequence). V lost 4 bases and J lost 5, with 12 bases in between. DNA of the CDR3: TGTGCCAGCAGTTACAGGGTATTCCACGAGCAGTACTTC. This encodes CASSYRVFHEQYF.

This clonotype was observed a few times. The chain recombines TRBV7-9 with TRBJ1-1; D unresolved. CDR1 SEHNR and CDR2 FQNEAQ come from the germline V gene (reference sequence). The CDR3 sequence is 15 residues long. Trimming shortened V by 4 bases and J by 1 base, and 13 bases separated the two germline ends. CDR3 nucleotides: TGTGCCAGCAGCTGGTCGGAGTGGTCGAACACTGAAGCTTTCTTT. Translated, it gives CASSWSEWSNTEAFF.

This clonotype was detected many times. The chain couples TRBV13 to TRBJ1-1; D is undetermined. The V end was cut by 0 bases, the J end by 3 bases, with 5 bases between. The CDR3 loop spans 13 amino acids. CDR1 and CDR2 (germline): PRHDT, FYEKMQ (reference sequence). CDR3 in DNA: TGTGCCAGCAGCTTAGGCGGTGACACTGAAGCTTTCTTT. It is translated as CASSLGGDTEAFF.

This clonotype appeared many times. V and J are TRBV7-9 and TRBJ2-7; D is perhaps TRBD2 (5 bases). CDR3 length equals 16 residues. The germline V gene encodes CDR1 SEHNR and CDR2 FQNEAQ (reference sequence). With 5 bases removed from V and 0 bases from J, the gap between germline ends came to 17 bases. The CDR3 region is CASSGGWSGSSYEQYF. The DNA for the CDR3 is TGTGCCAGCAGCGGCGGTTGGAGCGGAAGCTCCTACGAGCAGTACTTC.

The chain employs TRBV25-1 and TRBJ2-7, with D uncertain. The V gene's germline CDR1 is MGHDK and CDR2 SYGVNS. Trimming left V 3 bases short and J 3 bases short, with 12 bases between. CDR3 length: 14 amino acids. The CDR3 region is CASSEPDSYYEQYF. CDR3 in DNA: TGTGCCAGCAGTGAGCCGGATTCCTACTACGAGCAGTACTTC.

This clonotype has at least ten counts. This chain connects TRBV6-2 or TRBV6-3 to TRBJ2-7; D gene uncertain. V was trimmed by 4 bases and J by 7 bases, leaving 8 bases between them. Germline CDR1 reads MNHEY; CDR2 reads SVGEGT. The CDR3 runs 11 residues. CDR3 coding DNA: TGTGCCAGCAGTTTCTTGGGGGAGCAGTACTTC. It yields the protein CASSFLGEQYF.

The chain carries TRBV4-1 and TRBJ1-2; the D is unclear. The CDR3 consists of 14 residues. Germline V gene data show CDR1 as MGHRA and CDR2 as YSYEKL. Trimming left V 1 base short and J 8 bases short, with 14 bases between. CDR3 amino acids: CASSQVMGSEGYTF. The CDR3 DNA is TGCGCCAGCAGCCAAGTGATGGGTAGTGAAGGCTACACCTTC.

This clonotype was seen only a few times. The V call is TRBV3-1, the J call TRBJ1-2; no clear D gene. Germline V gene lookup returns CDR1 LGHDT and CDR2 YNNKEL (reference sequence). The ends were cut back, 0 bases at V and 2 bases at J, with 19 bases in the middle. The CDR3 runs 18 residues. The CDR3 DNA is TGTGCCAGCAGCCAAGAAAGGAAGCGAACAGAACCCAACTATGGCTACACCTTC. Translation: CASSQERKRTEPNYGYTF.

This CDR3 is CASSPVGLGEKLFF. The CDR3 nucleotides read TGTGCCAGCAGTCCGGTGGGATTAGGTGAAAAACTGTTTTTT. The chain has TRBV6-5 and TRBJ1-4; D is ambiguous. From germline, CDR1 is MNHEY and CDR2 SVGAGI. Deletions cut 5 bases from V and 7 bases from J, with 14 bases between. The length of the CDR3 is 14 residues.

This clonotype was seen a few times. V is TRBV7-9 and J is TRBJ2-7, with 10 bases identical to TRBD2. Per the germline V gene, CDR1 is SEHNR and CDR2 is FQNEAQ (reference sequence). With 5 bases clipped from V and 7 bases from J, the junction kept 17 bases outside the gene matches. The CDR3 consists of 17 residues. The CDR3 region has the DNA TGTGCCAGCAGCCCATTCCTTCAGACTAGCGGGTCTATGGAGCAGTACTTC. It yields the protein CASSPFLQTSGSMEQYF.

Details on this clonotype: A clone one base away is much larger, so this may be a read error. V and J are TRBV11-2 and TRBJ1-1, with D unresolved. The CDR3 extends over 11 amino acids. V gave up 4 bases and J gave up 11 bases, with 11 bases separating them. CDR1 and CDR2 from the germline V gene are SGHAT and FQNNGV. This CDR3 reads CASSWAAWAFF. The CDR3 DNA reads as TGTGCCAGCAGCTGGGCGGCGTGGGCTTTCTTT.

As regards this clonotype: This could be a read error, since a much larger clone is one nucleotide away. This rearrangement joins TRBV11-2 to TRBJ2-3, with D perhaps matching TRBD2 (5 bases). Germline V lookup: CDR1 SGHAT, CDR2 FQNNGV. V was pared by 3 bases and J by 2 bases, with 9 bases between. The CDR3 totals 14 residues. The CDR3 region is CASSFMGDTDTQYF. The CDR3 coding sequence is TGTGCCAGCAGCTTCATGGGAGACACAGATACGCAGTATTTT. Full variable domain (remainder filled in from reference TRBV11-2 and TRBJ2-3): EAGVAQSPRYKIIEKRQSVAFWCNPISGHATLYWYQQILGQGPKLLIQFQNNGVVDDSQLPKDRFSAERLKGVDSTLKIQPAKLEDSAVYLCASSFMGDTDTQYFGPGTRLTVL.

This clonotype was counted ten times or more. The CDR3 coding sequence is TGTGCCAGCAGGATCGGGACAAGCTTTGAAGAGACCCAGTACTTC. It yields the protein CASRIGTSFEETQYF. The rearrangement links TRBV13 to TRBJ2-5; weak D call: TRBD1 (6 bases). Germline values: CDR1 PRHDT, CDR2 FYEKMQ (reference sequence). There are 15 residues in the CDR3. The V and J ends lost 6 bases and 3 bases respectively, with 17 bases between them.

This clonotype was seen at least ten times. The chain combines TRBV6-5 with TRBJ2-3, with D hard to call. This CDR3 is 15 amino acids long. V lost 4 bases and J 4 bases, leaving 15 bases between the germline ends. Germline V gene sequence: CDR1 MNHEY, CDR2 SVGAGI. Here the CDR3 DNA reads TGTGCCAGCAGTTTCCACAGTGATCGCGCAGATACGCAGTATTTT. Protein sequence: CASSFHSDRADTQYF.

This clonotype has a count of ten or more. V is TRBV30 and J is TRBJ1-2; the D gene is possibly TRBD1 (6 bases). The CDR3 consists of 13 residues. V was shortened by 0 bases and J by 6 bases, with 11 bases between the two germline ends. Germline V lookup: CDR1 GTSNPN, CDR2 SVGIG (reference sequence). The CDR3 region has the DNA TGTGCCTGGAGTGTTACGGGGGCTGATGGCTACACCTTC. It is translated as CAWSVTGADGYTF.

This clonotype has a count of ten or more. The chain uses TRBV5-1 and TRBJ2-7; 10 nucleotides align to TRBD1. The CDR3 spans 16 residues. The germline gives CDR1 SGHRS, CDR2 YFSETQ. V trimming: 5 bases; J trimming: 5 bases; junction bases outside the gene matches: 13. The CDR3 region is CASRNSPGQGFHEQYF. DNA of the CDR3: TGCGCCAGCAGAAATTCCCCGGGACAGGGGTTCCACGAGCAGTACTTC.

With respect to this clonotype: Just one base apart from a much larger clone, this may be a read error. The chain joins TRBV28 to TRBJ2-7; 12 bases align to TRBD2. Germline assignment: CDR1 MDHEN and CDR2 SYDVKM. The CDR3 is 17 residues long. The chain's CDR3 is CASSLAPLAGGIYEQHF. The CDR3 nucleotides read TGTGCCAGCAGTTTGGCCCCACTAGCGGGAGGTATCTACGAGCAGCACTTC.

To note about this clonotype: Since a much larger clone is just one base distant, this may be a read error. The chain has TRBV28 and TRBJ1-5; tentatively, D is TRBD1 (5 bases). From germline, CDR1 is MDHEN and CDR2 SYDVKM. The CDR3 runs 17 residues. Trimming removed 10 bases at V and 2 bases at J, with 24 bases between. The CDR3: CANSPRVRKYGNQPQHF. CDR3 bases: TGTGCCAACAGCCCCAGGGTGAGGAAATATGGCAATCAGCCCCAGCATTTT.